This paragraph reports one TCR beta chain. The antigen remains undetermined. This sample is drawn from a study of blood T cells in healthy people across ages. General study findings and limits: It was held that the diversity estimates obtained from one million T cells were underestimates. TCR beta diversity was tightly associated with the proportion of naive T cells.

The use of a sample-barcoded 5' primer and a J-beta primer mix characterized a second PCR of about 7 to 12 cycles. Sequencing recovered at least 2.5 million CDR3-containing paired-end reads from each sample. Each CDR3 protein gets one entry after TCRdb re-called the 5' RACE reads with MiXCR. The sample contains around 320,000 distinct CDR3 sequences, less than 30% of which appear only once. Total RNA was extracted at no less than 5.5 micrograms per sample. In germline, CDR1 is LGHNT, CDR2 FRNRAP. Deletions cut 1 base from V and 2 bases from J, with 12 bases between. The CDR3 extends over 16 amino acids.

The gene calls are TRBV12-5 and TRBJ2-1; D remains ambiguous. This sequence originates from a woman between 70 and 85 years old in good health. Sequencing used blood. The CDR3 protein is CASGLGNYKPYNEQFF. The CDR3 DNA reads TGTGCTAGTGGTTTGGGTAACTACAAACCCTACAATGAGCAGTTCTTC.